This T cell receptor beta chain is from a study of CD8 T cells in Susac syndrome (dated by TCRdb to between 2018 and 2021). In the study overall: Among the Susac syndrome patients who were sequenced, clinically active disease was present in about 6 and clinical remission was observed in about eight. The study compared CD8+ T cell repertoire clonality among 12 healthy donors, roughly 14 Susac syndrome patients and about 16 multiple sclerosis patients. At blood withdrawal, Susac syndrome patients were either therapy-naive, taking corticosteroids (in some cases with IVIg as well), or taking IVIg alone. Repertoire sequencing was used to test whether CD8+ T cell activation and differentiation in Susac syndrome was antigen driven. Points the paper makes about the study in general: The study acknowledged that relatively few individuals were included in the TCR sequencing and HLA analysis. Susac syndrome CD8+ repertoires showed clonal expansion, highest in CD8+ TEMRA cells and greater in clinically active than remitting patients. Some 15 and five Susac-specific public clones were found in the total CD8+ and CD8+ TEMRA repertoires, respectively.

RNA was extracted using the RNeasy kit, and roughly 0.5 to 1 microgram was reverse transcribed with random hexamers. The immunoSEQ multiplex PCR assay, covering 54 Vbeta and 13 Jbeta segments, was used to amplify TCR beta CDR3 regions. PCR amplification bias was corrected using a synthetic template baseline for primer optimization and computational correction. The authors' pipeline ran thus. Reads were annotated to V, D and J genes according to IMGT and were analyzed with immunoSEQ Analyzer, with only productive sequences retained. To calculate clonality, Shannon entropy was normalized by log2 of the number of productive unique sequences and then subtracted from one. For each patient and control, public and private clones were evaluated among the 100 most prevalent clones. Clones were defined as Susac-specific if absent from the healthy and MS cohorts, from around 1,100 published viral clones and from other ImmuneACCESS disease sequences. The public reads were reanalyzed by TCRdb: fastp trimming at Q25, MiXCR alignment, in-frame beta chains only. For every CDR3 protein sequence, its rows merge into one entry that carries the most common genes and DNA. These V and J calls are TCRdb output, not the study's own analysis. The sample table records roughly 130,000 distinct CDR3 sequences; about 93% of these occur just once. 0.25% to 0.3% of the sample lies in the top ten.

Peripheral blood CD8+ and CD4+ T cells from healthy donors, Susac syndrome patients and multiple sclerosis patients were profiled by high-throughput TCR beta sequencing. Recently defined diagnostic criteria for definite or probable disease were met by the Susac syndrome patients. Bulk CD8+ and CD4+ T cells were purified magnetically by negative isolation, whereas CD8+ TEMRA cells were enriched by FACS. Blood was drawn into EDTA tubes, processed within 24 hours, and PBMCs were isolated by density gradient centrifugation. PBMCs intended for TCR sequencing were frozen in liquid nitrogen and were later thawed in a 37 degrees C water bath. The sorted or isolated CD4+, CD8+ and CD8+ TEMRA cells had a purity of 90% or higher. This clonotype has a single count. There is no known antigen for this receptor. Within one base of it there is no much larger clone, and no base qualities were kept. A read on its own is weak evidence.

Inclusive of the bounding cysteine and phenylalanine, the CDR3 is 14 residues long. Kept here is only the CDR3 DNA, which spans 42 bases and is read in frame from base 1. From the germline V gene, CDR1 is KGHDR and CDR2 is SFDVKD. Trimming takes 5 bases from V and 0 bases from J, and the germline ends sit 6 bases apart. Material for sequencing was CD8+ T cells from PBMCs. This clonotype was sampled from a human donor with Susac syndrome. The V and J genes are TRBV24-1 and TRBJ2-2; no confident D gene assignment can be made. The CDR3 region: CATSAGSNTGELFF. The sequence in DNA is TGTGCCACCAGTGCTGGGTCGAACACCGGGGAGCTGTTTTTT.